These 11 T cell receptor beta chains came from one sample sequenced in a study of blood T cell repertoires in COVID-19. Repertoires were generated with immunoSEQ multiplex PCR, while TCRdb's copy carries only in-frame clones and drops some. Of some 270,000 clones in the sample, approximately 83% were seen once. The sample consisted of peripheral blood. The receptors come from a person between 65 and 79 years old with COVID-19, enrolled during active disease.

J is TRBJ2-2 and V is TRBV18, with D possibly being TRBD2 (6 bases). V gave up 3 bases and J gave up 6 bases, with 14 bases separating them. The CDR3 has 15 residues. CDR1 KGHSH and CDR2 LQKENI come from the germline V gene. CDR3 in amino acids: CASSPGLRQAGELFF. The CDR3 DNA is TGTGCCAGCTCACCGGGACTCCGACAAGCCGGGGAGCTGTTTTTT.

This sequence joins TRBV27 and TRBJ1-4; the D is unclear. CDR3 size: 15 residues. Trimming removed 8 bases at V and 4 bases at J, with 17 bases between. Per germline, CDR1 MNHEY and CDR2 SMNVEV (reference sequence). The CDR3 spells CASAPFYGDNEKLFF. CDR3 nucleotide sequence: TGTGCCAGCGCCCCTTTTTACGGAGATAATGAAAAACTGTTTTTT.

The chain couples TRBV14 to TRBJ2-1, with 8 nucleotides matching TRBD2. CDR3 size: 16 residues. CDR1 is SGHDN, CDR2 FVKESK, per germline. V shed 6 bases and J 7 bases; nucleotides not matched to a gene: 14. The CDR3 coding sequence is TGTGCCAGCAGTCCTTTTAGAACTAGCGGTAGGAATGAGCAGTTCTTC. It is translated as CASSPFRTSGRNEQFF. Using reference TRBV14 and TRBJ2-1 for the parts outside the CDR3, the full variable domain is EAGVTQFPSHSVIEKGQTVTLRCDPISGHDNLYWYRRVMGKEIKFLLHFVKESKQDESGMPNNRFLAERTGGTYSTLKVQPAELEDSGVYFCASSPFRTSGRNEQFFGPGTRLTVL.

The gene calls are TRBV6-5 and TRBJ1-6; 9 bases fit TRBD1. In germline, CDR1 is MNHEY, CDR2 SVGAGI. The J segment lost 12 bases and the V segment lost 6 bases, leaving 9 bases of the junction unmatched. The CDR3 contains 14 residues. The CDR3 nucleotides are TGTGCCAGCAGCCCGGGACAGGGAAACAGACCCCTCCACTTT. Protein: CASSPGQGNRPLHF.

The rearrangement joins TRBV2 to TRBJ2-1; 10 nucleotides line up with TRBD2. Trimming removed 3 bases from V and 4 bases from J; junction bases left unmatched: 3. Germline V gives CDR1 SNHLY, CDR2 FYNNEI. The CDR3 contains 15 residues. The CDR3 DNA reads as TGTGCCAGCAGTGACAGCGGGGGGGCATACAATGAGCAGTTCTTC. It is translated as CASSDSGGAYNEQFF.

The chain combines TRBV11-3 with TRBJ1-6; no clear D gene. This CDR3 has 14 residues. V lost 4 bases and J 9 bases, leaving 13 bases between the germline ends. Germline CDR1 reads SGHNT; CDR2 reads YENEEA. The CDR3 DNA follows: TGTGCCAGCAGCTCAAGTCGGGAGGGTTCACCCCTCCACTTT. This translates into CASSSSREGSPLHF.

The V call is TRBV28, the J call TRBJ2-2, with 7 bases identical to TRBD1. The germline CDR1 and CDR2 sequences are MDHEN and SYDVKM. The CDR3 has 14 amino acids. V shed 6 bases, J shed 3 bases, and the junction held 4 bases outside the gene matches. CDR3 in amino acids: CASRQGRYTGELFF. The CDR3 bases are TGTGCCAGCAGACAGGGGCGGTACACCGGGGAGCTGTTTTTT.

The rearrangement links TRBV7-9 to TRBJ2-1; 7 bases align to TRBD2. After removal of 5 bases from V and 8 bases from J, the junction contained 9 bases not matched to a gene. Germline loops: CDR1 SEHNR, CDR2 FQNEAQ (reference sequence). The CDR3 has 14 amino acids. CDR3 region: CASSLDTSDYEQFF. The CDR3 DNA reads TGTGCCAGCAGCCTAGATACTAGCGACTATGAGCAGTTCTTC.

The chain couples TRBV5-1 to TRBJ1-2; a possible D gene is TRBD1 (6 bases). CDR3 length: 16 residues. Germline V gene sequence: CDR1 SGHRS, CDR2 YFSETQ. Trimming pared 1 base from V and 0 bases from J, leaving 13 bases between. In nucleotides, the CDR3 is TGCGCCAGCAGCTTGAGGACAGTTGGGGCTAACTATGGCTACACCTTC. This translates into CASSLRTVGANYGYTF.

V is TRBV28 and J is TRBJ2-7, with TRBD2 matching over 7 bases. The length of the CDR3 is 14 residues. The V gene's germline CDR1 is MDHEN and CDR2 SYDVKM. V trimming: 3 bases; J trimming: 5 bases; junction bases outside the gene matches: 7. CDR3 sequence (DNA): TGTGCCAGCAGTTTGCCGGGAGGTCGCGACGAGCAGTACTTC. It yields the protein CASSLPGGRDEQYF.

The V call is TRBV2, the J call TRBJ2-2; 7 nucleotides align to TRBD1. V dropped 7 bases and J dropped 4; count of bases not matched to a gene: 9. Germline assignment: CDR1 SNHLY and CDR2 FYNNEI. The CDR3 length is 15 residues. The CDR3 reads CASKGQAVSTGELFF. CDR3 sequence (DNA): TGTGCCAGCAAAGGACAGGCTGTAAGCACCGGGGAGCTGTTTTTT.